This T cell receptor beta chain was sequenced during a study of Ad26.COV2.S vaccination and SARS-CoV-2 variants. V dropped 7 bases and J dropped 6 bases, with 15 bases sitting between them. Germline CDR1 MDHEN, CDR2 SYDVKM. CDR3 length: 14 residues. This clone occurred once. Its antigen is not identified. Generated by immunoSEQ multiplex PCR, the TCRdb table keeps only in-frame clones and is missing some. The table lists around 140,000 clones, about nine tenths of them singletons. Study-wide points: Non-spike TCR breadth showed similarity between vaccine and placebo recipients. Ad26.COV2.S recipients had broader spike-specific TCRs (P = 0.0014). Researchers cautioned that TCR breadth and depth analyses may have underestimated total T cell responses. A substantial breadth of spike-specific CD8+ and CD4+ T cell responses after vaccination has been reported.

The chain couples TRBV28 to TRBJ2-2; perhaps TRBD1 as D (6 bases). The clonotype was recovered from a human donor who had recovered from COVID-19. Sequenced material: peripheral blood, taken after recovery from COVID-19. In DNA, the CDR3 is TGTGCCAGCATCCGGACAGCCCCGCCCGGGGAGCTGTTTTTT. The encoded protein is CASIRTAPPGELFF.